This TCR beta chain was profiled in a study of blood T cell repertoires in COVID-19. Study information: T cells, B-cell-depleted T cells, or PBMCs provided the cDNA or gDNA that served as material.

This clone appeared once. In the original workflow: Reference gene primer amplification in the assay estimated nucleated cell counts. This table comes from immunoSEQ multiplex PCR, and its TCRdb copy is limited to in-frame clones, with some not included. That table is the source of V, J and clone size, and D and trimming were worked out from the DNA. The data hold a few hundred thousand clones, with around 84% observed a single time. The sequencing input was peripheral blood. The TCR was taken from a woman younger than 35 with acute or convalescent COVID-19.

The CDR3 nucleotides read TGTGCCAGCAGTGAGGGGAGGGGGGTGAGCAATCAGCCCCAGCATTTT. It translates to CASSEGRGVSNQPQHF. The rearrangement uses TRBV6-1 and TRBJ1-5; TRBD1 is a possible D gene (6 bases). The germline CDR1 and CDR2 sequences are MNHNS and SASEGT. The CDR3 length is 16 residues. V gave up 3 bases and J gave up 1 base, with 13 bases separating them.